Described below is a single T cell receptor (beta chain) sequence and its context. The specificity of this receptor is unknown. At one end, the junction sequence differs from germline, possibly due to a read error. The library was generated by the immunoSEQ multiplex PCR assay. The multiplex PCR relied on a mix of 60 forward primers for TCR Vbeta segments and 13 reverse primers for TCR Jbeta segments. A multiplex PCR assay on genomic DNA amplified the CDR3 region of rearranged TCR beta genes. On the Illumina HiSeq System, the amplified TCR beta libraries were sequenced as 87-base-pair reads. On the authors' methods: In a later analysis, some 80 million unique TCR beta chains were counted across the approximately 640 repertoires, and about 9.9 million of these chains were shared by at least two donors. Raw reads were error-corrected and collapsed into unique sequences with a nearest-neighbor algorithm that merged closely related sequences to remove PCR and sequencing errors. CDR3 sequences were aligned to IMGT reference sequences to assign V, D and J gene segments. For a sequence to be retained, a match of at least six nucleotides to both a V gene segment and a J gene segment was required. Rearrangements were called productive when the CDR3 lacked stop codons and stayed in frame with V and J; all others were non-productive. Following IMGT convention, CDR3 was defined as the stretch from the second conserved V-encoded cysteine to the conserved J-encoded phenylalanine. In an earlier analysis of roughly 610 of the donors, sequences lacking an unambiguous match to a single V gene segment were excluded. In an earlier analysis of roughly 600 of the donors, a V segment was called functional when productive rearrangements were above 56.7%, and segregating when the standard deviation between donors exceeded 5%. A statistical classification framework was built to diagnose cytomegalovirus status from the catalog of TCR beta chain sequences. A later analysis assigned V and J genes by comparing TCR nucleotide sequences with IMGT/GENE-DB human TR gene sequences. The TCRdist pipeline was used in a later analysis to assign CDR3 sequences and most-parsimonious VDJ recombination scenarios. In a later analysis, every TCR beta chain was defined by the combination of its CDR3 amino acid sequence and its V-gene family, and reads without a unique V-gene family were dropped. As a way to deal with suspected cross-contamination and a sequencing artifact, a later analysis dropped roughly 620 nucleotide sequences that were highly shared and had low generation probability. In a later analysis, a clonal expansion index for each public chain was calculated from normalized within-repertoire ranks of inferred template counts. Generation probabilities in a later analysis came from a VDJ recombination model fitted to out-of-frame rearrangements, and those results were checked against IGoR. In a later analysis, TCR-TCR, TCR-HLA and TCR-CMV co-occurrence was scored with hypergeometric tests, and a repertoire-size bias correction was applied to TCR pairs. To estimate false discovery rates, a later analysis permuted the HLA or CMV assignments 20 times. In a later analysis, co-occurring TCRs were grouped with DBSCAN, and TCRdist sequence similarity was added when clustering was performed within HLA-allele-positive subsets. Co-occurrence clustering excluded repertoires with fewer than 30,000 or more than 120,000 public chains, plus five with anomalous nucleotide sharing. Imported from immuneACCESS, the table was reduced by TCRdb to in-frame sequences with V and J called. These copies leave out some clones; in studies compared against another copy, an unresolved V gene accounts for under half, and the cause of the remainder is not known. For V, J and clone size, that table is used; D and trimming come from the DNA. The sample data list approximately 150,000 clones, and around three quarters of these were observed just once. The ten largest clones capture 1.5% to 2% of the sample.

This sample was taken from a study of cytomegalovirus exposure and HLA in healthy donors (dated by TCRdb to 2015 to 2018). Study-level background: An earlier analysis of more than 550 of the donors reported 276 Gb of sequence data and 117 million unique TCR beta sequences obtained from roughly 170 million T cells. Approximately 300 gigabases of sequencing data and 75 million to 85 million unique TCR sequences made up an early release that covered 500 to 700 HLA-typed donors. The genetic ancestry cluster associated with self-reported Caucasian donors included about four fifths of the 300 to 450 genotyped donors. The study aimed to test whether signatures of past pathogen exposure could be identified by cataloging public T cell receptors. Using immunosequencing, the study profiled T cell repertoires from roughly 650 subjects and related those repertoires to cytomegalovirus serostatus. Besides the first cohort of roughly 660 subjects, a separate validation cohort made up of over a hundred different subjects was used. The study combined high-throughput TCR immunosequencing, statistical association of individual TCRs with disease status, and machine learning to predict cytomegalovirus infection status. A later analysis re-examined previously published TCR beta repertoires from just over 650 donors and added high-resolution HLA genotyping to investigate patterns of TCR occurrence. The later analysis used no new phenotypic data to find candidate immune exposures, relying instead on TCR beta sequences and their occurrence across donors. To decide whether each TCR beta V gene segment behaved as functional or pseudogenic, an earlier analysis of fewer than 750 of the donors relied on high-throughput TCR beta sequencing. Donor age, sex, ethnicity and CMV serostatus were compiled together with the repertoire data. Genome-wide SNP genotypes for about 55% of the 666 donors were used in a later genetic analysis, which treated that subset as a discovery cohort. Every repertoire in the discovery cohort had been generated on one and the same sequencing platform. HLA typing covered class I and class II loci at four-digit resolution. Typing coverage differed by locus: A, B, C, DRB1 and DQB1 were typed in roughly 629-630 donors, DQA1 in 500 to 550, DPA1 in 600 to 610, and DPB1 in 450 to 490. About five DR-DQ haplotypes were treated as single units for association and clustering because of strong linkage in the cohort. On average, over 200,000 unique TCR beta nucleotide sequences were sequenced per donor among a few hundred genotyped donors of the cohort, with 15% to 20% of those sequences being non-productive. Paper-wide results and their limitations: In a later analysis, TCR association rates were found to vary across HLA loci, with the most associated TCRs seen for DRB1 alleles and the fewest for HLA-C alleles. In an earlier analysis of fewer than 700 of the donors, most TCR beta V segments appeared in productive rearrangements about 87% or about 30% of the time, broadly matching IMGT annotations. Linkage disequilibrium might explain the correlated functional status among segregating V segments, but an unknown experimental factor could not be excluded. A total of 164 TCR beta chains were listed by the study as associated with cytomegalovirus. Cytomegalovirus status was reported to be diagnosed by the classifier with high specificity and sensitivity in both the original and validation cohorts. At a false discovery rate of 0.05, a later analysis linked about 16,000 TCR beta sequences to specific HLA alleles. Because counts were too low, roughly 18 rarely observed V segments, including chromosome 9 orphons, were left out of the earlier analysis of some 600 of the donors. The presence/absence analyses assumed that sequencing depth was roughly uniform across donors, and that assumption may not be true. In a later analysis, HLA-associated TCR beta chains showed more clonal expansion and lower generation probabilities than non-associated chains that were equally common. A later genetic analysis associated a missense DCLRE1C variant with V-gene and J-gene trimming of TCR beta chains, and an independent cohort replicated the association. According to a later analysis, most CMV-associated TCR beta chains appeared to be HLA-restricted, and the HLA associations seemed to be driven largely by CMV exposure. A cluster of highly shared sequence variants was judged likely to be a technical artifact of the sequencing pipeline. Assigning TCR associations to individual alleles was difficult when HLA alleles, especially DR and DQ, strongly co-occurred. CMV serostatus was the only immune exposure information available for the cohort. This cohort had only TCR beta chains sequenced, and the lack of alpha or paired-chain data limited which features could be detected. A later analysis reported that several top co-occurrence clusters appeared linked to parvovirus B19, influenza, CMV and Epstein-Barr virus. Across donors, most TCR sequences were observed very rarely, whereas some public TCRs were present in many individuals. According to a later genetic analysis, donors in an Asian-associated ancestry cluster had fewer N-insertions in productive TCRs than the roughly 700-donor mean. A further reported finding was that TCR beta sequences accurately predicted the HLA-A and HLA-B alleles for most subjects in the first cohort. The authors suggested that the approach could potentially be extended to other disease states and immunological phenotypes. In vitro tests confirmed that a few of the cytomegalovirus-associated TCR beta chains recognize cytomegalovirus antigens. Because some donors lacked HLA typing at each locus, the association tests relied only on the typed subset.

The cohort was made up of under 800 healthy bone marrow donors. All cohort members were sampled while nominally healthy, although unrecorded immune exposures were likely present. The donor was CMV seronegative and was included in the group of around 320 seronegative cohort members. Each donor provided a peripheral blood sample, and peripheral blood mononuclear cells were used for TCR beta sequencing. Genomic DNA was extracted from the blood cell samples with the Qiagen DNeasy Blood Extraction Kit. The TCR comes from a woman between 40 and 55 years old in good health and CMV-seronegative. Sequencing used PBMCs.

At the DNA level, the sequence is TGTTCCAGCAGCTCCCGGGACAGGGGCGGTCACGAGCAGTACTTC. Its translation is CSSSSRDRGGHEQYF. Rearrangement joined TRBV7-9 to TRBJ2-7; 10 of the junction bases match TRBD1. From cysteine to phenylalanine, the CDR3 is 15 amino acids long. Here the CDR3 DNA is all that survives: 45 bases in frame from base 1. Based on the germline V gene (reference sequence), the CDR1 and CDR2 sequences are SEHNR and FQNEAQ.